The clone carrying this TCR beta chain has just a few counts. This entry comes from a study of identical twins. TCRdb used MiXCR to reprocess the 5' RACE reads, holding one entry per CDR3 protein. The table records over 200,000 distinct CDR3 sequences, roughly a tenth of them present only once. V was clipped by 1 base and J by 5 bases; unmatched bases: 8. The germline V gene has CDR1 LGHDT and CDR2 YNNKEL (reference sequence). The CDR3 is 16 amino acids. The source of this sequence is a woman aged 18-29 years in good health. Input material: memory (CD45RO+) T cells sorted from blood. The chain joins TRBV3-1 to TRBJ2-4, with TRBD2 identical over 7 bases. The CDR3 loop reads CASSQVGARGENIQYF. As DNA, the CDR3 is TGTGCCAGCAGCCAAGTCGGGGCCCGGGGGGAAAACATTCAGTACTTC.